This paragraph covers one T cell receptor beta chain sequence. Its specificity is not known. The data stem from a study of blood T cells in healthy people across ages. Study results and caveats: The lack of PBMC sorting stopped any conclusive naive versus antigen-experienced comparison.

Together with a sample-barcoded 5' primer, a J-beta primer mix was included in a second PCR lasting roughly 6 to 12 cycles. A tag from a template-switch adaptor with 12 random nucleotides marked each cDNA molecule. TCRdb reprocessed the 5' RACE reads with MiXCR, giving one entry per CDR3 protein. The data show 1.5 million to 1.9 million distinct CDR3 sequences, with under 55% seen just once and around 4% held by the top ten. The authors isolated at least 7 million PBMCs per sample. This TCR came from a woman aged 18 to 35 in good health. The sequencing sample was made of blood.

For the CDR3, the DNA is TGTGCCAGCAGTTACGGAGGGACAGGGGCGGGCGAGCAGTACTTC. It codes for CASSYGGTGAGEQYF. This sequence joins TRBV6-5 and TRBJ2-4, with TRBD1 matching 10 bases. The tail of the sequence fits TRBJ2-7 better, so the J call may be wrong. This CDR3 region has 15 residues. Germline-derived CDR1 and CDR2 are MNHEY and SVGAGI.